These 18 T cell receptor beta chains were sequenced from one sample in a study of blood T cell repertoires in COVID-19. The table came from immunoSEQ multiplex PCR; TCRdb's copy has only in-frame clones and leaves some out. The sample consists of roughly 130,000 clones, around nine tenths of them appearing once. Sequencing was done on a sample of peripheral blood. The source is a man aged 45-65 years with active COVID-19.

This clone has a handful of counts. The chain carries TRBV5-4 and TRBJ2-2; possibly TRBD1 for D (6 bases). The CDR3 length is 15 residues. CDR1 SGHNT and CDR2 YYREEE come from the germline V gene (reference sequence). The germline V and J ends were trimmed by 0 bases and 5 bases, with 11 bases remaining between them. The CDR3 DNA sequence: TGTGCCAGCAGCTTGGATTGGGGGACAACCGGGGAGCTGTTTTTT. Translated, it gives CASSLDWGTTGELFF. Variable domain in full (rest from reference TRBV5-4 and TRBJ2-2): ETGVTQSPTHLIKTRGQQVTLRCSSQSGHNTVSWYQQALGQGPQFIFQYYREEENGRGNFPPRFSGLQFPNYSSELNVNALELDDSALYLCASSLDWGTTGELFFGEGSRLTVL.

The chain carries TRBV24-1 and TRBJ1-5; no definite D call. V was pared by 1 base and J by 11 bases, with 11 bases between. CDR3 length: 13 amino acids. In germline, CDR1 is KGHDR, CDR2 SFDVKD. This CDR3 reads CATSDFTGLAQHF. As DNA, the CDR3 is TGTGCCACCAGTGATTTCACGGGGTTGGCCCAGCATTTT.

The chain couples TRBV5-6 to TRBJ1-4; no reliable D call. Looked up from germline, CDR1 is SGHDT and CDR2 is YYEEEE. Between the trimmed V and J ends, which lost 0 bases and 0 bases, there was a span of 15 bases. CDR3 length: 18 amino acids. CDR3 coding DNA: TGTGCCAGCAGCTTGGGAGTGGGGAGGGCGGCAACTAATGAAAAACTGTTTTTT. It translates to CASSLGVGRAATNEKLFF.

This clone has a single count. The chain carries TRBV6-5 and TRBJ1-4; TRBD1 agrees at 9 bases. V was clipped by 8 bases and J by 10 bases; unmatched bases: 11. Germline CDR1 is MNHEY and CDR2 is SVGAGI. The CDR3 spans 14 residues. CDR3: CASGMRDRARKLFF. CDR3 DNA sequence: TGTGCCAGCGGAATGAGGGACAGGGCAAGAAAACTGTTTTTT.

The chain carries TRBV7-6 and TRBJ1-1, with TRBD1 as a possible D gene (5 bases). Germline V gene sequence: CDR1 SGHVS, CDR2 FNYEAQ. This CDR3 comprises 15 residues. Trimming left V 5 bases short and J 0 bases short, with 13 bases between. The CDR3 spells CASSSSDSLNTEAFF. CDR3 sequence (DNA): TGTGCCAGCAGCAGTTCCGACAGCCTGAACACTGAAGCTTTCTTT.

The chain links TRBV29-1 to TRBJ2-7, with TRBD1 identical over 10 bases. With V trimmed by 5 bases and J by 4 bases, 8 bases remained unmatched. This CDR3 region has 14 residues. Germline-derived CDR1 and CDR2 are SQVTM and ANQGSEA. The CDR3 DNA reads TGCAGCGTTTCCGGGACAGGGGACCCATACGAGCAGTACTTC. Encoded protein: CSVSGTGDPYEQYF.

CDR3: CASSLGLEASPDTQYF. The CDR3 coding sequence is TGCGCCAGCAGCTTAGGACTAGAAGCGTCCCCAGATACGCAGTATTTT. This chain connects TRBV5-1 to TRBJ2-3, with TRBD2 matching 7 bases. This CDR3 comprises 16 residues. From germline, CDR1 is SGHRS and CDR2 YFSETQ. After removal of 2 bases from V and 4 bases from J, the junction contained 10 bases not matched to a gene.

The chain's CDR3 is CSVVGPGPLSGNTIYF. The CDR3 DNA follows: TGCAGCGTGGTGGGGCCAGGACCACTCTCTGGAAACACCATATATTTT. The rearrangement links TRBV29-1 to TRBJ1-3; D may be TRBD1 (5 bases). V dropped 6 bases and J dropped 0 bases, with 18 bases sitting between them. Per germline, CDR1 SQVTM and CDR2 ANQGSEA. This CDR3 has 16 amino acids.

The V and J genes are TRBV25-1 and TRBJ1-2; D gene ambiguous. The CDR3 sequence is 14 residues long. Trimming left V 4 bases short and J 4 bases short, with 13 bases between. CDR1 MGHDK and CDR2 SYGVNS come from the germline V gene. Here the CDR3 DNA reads TGTGCCAGCAGTGCTTGGAAGGAGCCCTATGGCTACACCTTC. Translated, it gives CASSAWKEPYGYTF.

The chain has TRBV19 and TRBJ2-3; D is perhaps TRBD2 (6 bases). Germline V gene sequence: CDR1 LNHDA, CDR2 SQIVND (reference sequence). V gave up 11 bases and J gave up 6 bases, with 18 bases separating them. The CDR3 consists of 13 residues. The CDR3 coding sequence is TGTGCCGCAGCTCGGGGGTTTAGGGATACGCAGTATTTT. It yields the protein CAAARGFRDTQYF.

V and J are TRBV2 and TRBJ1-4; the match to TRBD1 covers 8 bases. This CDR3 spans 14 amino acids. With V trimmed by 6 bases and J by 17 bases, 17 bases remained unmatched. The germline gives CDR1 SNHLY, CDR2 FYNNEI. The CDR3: CASSRTGQRKSGFF. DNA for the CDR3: TGTGCCAGCAGCCGGACAGGGCAACGTAAGTCCGGATTTTTT.

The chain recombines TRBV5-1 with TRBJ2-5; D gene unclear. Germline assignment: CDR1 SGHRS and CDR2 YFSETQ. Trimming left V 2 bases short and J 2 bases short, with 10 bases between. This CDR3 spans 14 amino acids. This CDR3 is CASSLGDSQETQYF. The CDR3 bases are TGCGCCAGCAGCTTAGGAGACTCTCAAGAGACCCAGTACTTC.

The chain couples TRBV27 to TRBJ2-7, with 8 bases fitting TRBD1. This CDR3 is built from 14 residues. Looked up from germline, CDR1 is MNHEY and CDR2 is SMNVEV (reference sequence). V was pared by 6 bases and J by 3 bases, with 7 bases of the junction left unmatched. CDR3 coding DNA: TGTGCCAGCAGGCCCCTAGGACAGGGCTACGAGCAGTACGTC. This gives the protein CASRPLGQGYEQYV.

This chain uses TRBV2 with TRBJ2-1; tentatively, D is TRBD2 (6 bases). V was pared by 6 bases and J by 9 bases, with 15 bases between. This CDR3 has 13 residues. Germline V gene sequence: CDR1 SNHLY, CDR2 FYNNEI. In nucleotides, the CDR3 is TGTGCCAGCAGGGGGGGAGTCGGCGCTGAGCAGTTCTTC. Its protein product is CASRGGVGAEQFF.

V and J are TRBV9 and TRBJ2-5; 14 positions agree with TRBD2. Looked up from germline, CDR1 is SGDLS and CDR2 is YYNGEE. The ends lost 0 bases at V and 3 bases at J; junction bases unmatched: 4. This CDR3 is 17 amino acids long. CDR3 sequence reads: CASSVARGLAGEETQYF. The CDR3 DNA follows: TGTGCCAGCAGCGTAGCTAGGGGACTAGCGGGGGAAGAGACCCAGTACTTC. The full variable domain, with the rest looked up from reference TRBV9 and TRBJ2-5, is DSGVTQTPKHLITATGQRVTLRCSPRSGDLSVYWYQQSLDQGLQFLIQYYNGEERAKGNILERFSAQQFPDLHSELNLSSLELGDSALYFCASSVARGLAGEETQYFGPGTRLLVL.

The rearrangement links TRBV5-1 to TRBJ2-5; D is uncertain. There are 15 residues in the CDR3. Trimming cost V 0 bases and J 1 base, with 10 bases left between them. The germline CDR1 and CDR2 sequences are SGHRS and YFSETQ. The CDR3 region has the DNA TGCGCCAGCAGCTTGGCCGGAACAGTCCAAGAGACCCAGTACTTC. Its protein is CASSLAGTVQETQYF.

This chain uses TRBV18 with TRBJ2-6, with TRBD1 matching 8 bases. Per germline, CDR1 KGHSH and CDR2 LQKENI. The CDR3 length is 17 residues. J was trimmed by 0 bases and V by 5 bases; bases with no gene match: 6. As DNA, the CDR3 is TGTGCCAGCTCAAGCTACAGGGGGAGCTCTGGGGCCAACGTCCTGACTTTC. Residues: CASSSYRGSSGANVLTF.

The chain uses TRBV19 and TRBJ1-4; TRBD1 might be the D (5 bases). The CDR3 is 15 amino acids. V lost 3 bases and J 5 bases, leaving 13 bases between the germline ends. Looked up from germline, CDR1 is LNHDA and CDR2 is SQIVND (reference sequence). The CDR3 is CASSIQAGPNEKLFF. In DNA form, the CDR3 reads TGTGCCAGTAGTATTCAGGCAGGGCCAAATGAAAAACTGTTTTTT.